This record covers a single TCR beta chain. The entry originates in a study of T-cell reconstitution after alpha-beta-depleted transplantation in children. Trimming at V came to 0 bases and at J to 5 bases, leaving 7 bases not matched to a gene. Germline assignment: CDR1 MGHRA and CDR2 YSYEKL. CDR3 length equals 16 residues. Unique molecular identifiers featured in how the TCRbeta library was prepared. TCRdb fed the PCR reads into MiXCR, producing one record per CDR3 protein. Of approximately 340,000 distinct CDR3 sequences in the sample, around 10% were seen once. The chain carries TRBV4-1 and TRBJ2-7; 10 bases fit TRBD2. The TCR originated in a human donor who donated a stem cell graft to a child with acute lymphoblastic leukemia. Sequenced here: PBMCs from the stem cell graft donor, sampled from the stem cell graft. The DNA for the CDR3 is TGCGCCAGCAGCCAAGATCTAGCGGGAGCGGGCGACGAGCAGTACTTC. Protein sequence: CASSQDLAGAGDEQYF.